This TCR beta chain emerged from a study of human T cells and chemical hapten exposure. A single count supports this clonotype. The ends were cut back, 6 bases at V and 0 bases at J, with 15 bases in the middle. The CDR3 consists of 16 residues. Time point indicated: patch test 2, 6 weeks after DPC sensitization. The treatment here: therapeutic diphenylcyclopropenone sensitization with weekly scalp DPC. Before extraction, the whole blood was not fractionated, and total RNA was taken from it. Via MiXCR, TCRdb re-called the RACE reads, giving one row per CDR3 protein. The sample contains some 42,000 distinct CDR3 sequences, 8.5% to 10% of which appear only once.

This rearrangement joins TRBV12-3 or TRBV12-4 to TRBJ2-4, with a weak D call TRBD1 (6 bases). This receptor was taken from a woman aged 40 to 50 with alopecia areata. Some clones in this sample may be carry-over from other donors' samples. Sequencing was performed on whole blood, taken in connection with sensitization to the hapten diphenylcyclopropenone (DPC). CDR3 nucleotides: TGTGCCAGCAGCCATTATGGACAGTTAGCCAAAAACATTCAGTACTTC. The encoded protein is CASSHYGQLAKNIQYF.